These 10 T cell receptor beta chains were sequenced from one sample in a study of blood T cell repertoires in COVID-19. Measured with immunoSEQ multiplex PCR; TCRdb has only the in-frame clones, and not every one. This sample has fewer than 110,000 clones, with 85% to 95% found just once. The sample comprised peripheral blood. The source is a man aged 50-59 years with active COVID-19.

The gene calls are TRBV29-1 and TRBJ2-1; D remains unclear. CDR1 and CDR2 from the germline V gene are SQVTM and ANQGSEA. CDR3 length: 13 residues. The V end lost 4 bases, the J end lost 7 bases, and 14 bases lay between the germline ends. CDR3 protein: CSVVSSLTNEQFF. The CDR3 DNA follows: TGCAGCGTTGTAAGCTCCTTGACTAATGAGCAGTTCTTC.

Comments on this clone: At one end the junction does not follow the germline gene, possibly because of a read error. The J gene is TRBJ2-3, the V gene TRBV4-1, with D tentatively TRBD2 (6 bases). The CDR3 sequence is 17 residues long. The germline V gene encodes CDR1 MGHRA and CDR2 YSYEKL. CDR3 protein: CASSLEVSGRVTVTQYF. As DNA, the CDR3 is TGCGCCAGCAGCCTCGAAGTTAGCGGCCGTGTAACAGTTACGCAGTATTTT.

The rearrangement uses TRBV9 and TRBJ2-4, with D perhaps TRBD2 (6 bases). The CDR3 loop spans 16 amino acids. Germline V gene data show CDR1 as SGDLS and CDR2 as YYNGEE. V was shortened by 0 bases and J by 2 bases, with 12 bases between the two germline ends. CDR3 sequence (DNA): TGTGCCAGCAGCGTAGACGGAGGAGGGCCCAAAAACATTCAGTACTTC. Encoded protein: CASSVDGGGPKNIQYF.

The gene calls are TRBV5-1 and TRBJ1-2; D is possibly TRBD1 (5 bases). The CDR3 sequence is 13 residues long. Germline CDR1 and CDR2: SGHRS and YFSETQ. Trimming pared 2 bases from V and 1 base from J, leaving 6 bases between. CDR3 DNA: TGCGCCAGCAGCTTCCAGGGTAACTATGGCTACACCTTC. Translating it yields CASSFQGNYGYTF. Together with reference TRBV5-1 and TRBJ1-2, the CDR3 gives the full variable domain: KAGVTQTPRYLIKTRGQQVTLSCSPISGHRSVSWYQQTPGQGLQFLFEYFSETQRNKGNFPGRFSGRQFSNSRSEMNVSTLELGDSALYLCASSFQGNYGYTFGSGTRLTVV.

This clone was found once. The chain joins TRBV7-3 to TRBJ2-3; 7 bases line up with TRBD2. CDR1 and CDR2 (germline): SGHTA, FQGTGA. V lost 6 bases and J lost 9; bases outside the gene matches: 6. This CDR3 region has 12 residues. The CDR3 is CASSSGGGTQYF. Written as DNA, the CDR3 is TGTGCCAGCAGTTCCGGGGGAGGGACGCAGTATTTT.

The V call is TRBV24-1, the J call TRBJ2-1; 7 bases align to TRBD2. There are 15 residues in the CDR3. Germline CDR1 is KGHDR and CDR2 is SFDVKD. The V gene end was trimmed by 5 bases and the J gene end by 8 bases; junction bases not matched to a gene: 11. The CDR3 DNA is TGTGCCACCAGTGGCCCAAGGCAGGCGGGGGATGAGCAGTTCTTC. It is translated as CATSGPRQAGDEQFF.

The gene calls are TRBV7-2 and TRBJ1-5, with 8 bases identical to TRBD1. V shed 5 bases and J 1 base; nucleotides not matched to a gene: 7. The germline CDR1 and CDR2 sequences are SGHTA and FQGNSA. The CDR3 is made up of 16 amino acids. CDR3 region: CASSARTGNSNQPQHF. DNA for the CDR3: TGTGCCAGCAGCGCGCGGACAGGGAACAGCAATCAGCCCCAGCATTTT.

The chain links TRBV19 to TRBJ2-7, with 7 positions matching TRBD2. V was clipped by 4 bases and J by 0 bases; unmatched bases: 3. The CDR3 is 14 amino acids. Looked up from germline, CDR1 is LNHDA and CDR2 is SQIVND (reference sequence). This chain's CDR3 is CASSTGGTSYEQYF. Written as DNA, the CDR3 is TGTGCCAGTAGTACGGGGGGAACCTCCTACGAGCAGTACTTC.

The DNA for the CDR3 is TGTGCCAGCAGCCCAACAGGGAACACTGAAGCTTTCTTT. Translated: CASSPTGNTEAFF. The J gene is TRBJ1-1, the V gene TRBV7-2, with D tentatively TRBD1 (5 bases). In germline, CDR1 is SGHTA, CDR2 FQGNSA. V lost 5 bases and J 1 base, leaving 8 bases between the germline ends. The CDR3 runs to 13 residues.

The chain combines TRBV11-2 with TRBJ2-1; D is possibly TRBD2 (6 bases). Trimming shortened V by 1 base and J by 5 bases, and 12 bases separated the two germline ends. There are 15 residues in the CDR3. Germline V gives CDR1 SGHAT, CDR2 FQNNGV. This CDR3 is CASSLAAGRHNEQFF. The CDR3 nucleotides read TGTGCCAGCAGCTTAGCAGCGGGTCGCCACAATGAGCAGTTCTTC.